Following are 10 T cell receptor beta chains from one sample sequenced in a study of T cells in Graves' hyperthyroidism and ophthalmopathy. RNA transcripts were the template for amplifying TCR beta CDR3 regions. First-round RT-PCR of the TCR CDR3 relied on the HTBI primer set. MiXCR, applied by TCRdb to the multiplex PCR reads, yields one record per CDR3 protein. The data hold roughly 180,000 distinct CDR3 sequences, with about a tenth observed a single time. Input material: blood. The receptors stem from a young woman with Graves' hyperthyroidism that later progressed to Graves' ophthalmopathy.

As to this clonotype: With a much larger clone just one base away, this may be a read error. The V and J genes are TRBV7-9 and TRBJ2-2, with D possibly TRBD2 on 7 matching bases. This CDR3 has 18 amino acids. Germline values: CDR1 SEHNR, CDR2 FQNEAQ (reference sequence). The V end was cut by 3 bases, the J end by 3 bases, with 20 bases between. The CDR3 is CASSFPRLGGRDTGELFF. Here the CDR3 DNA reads TGTGCCAGCAGCTTCCCCCGGTTGGGGGGGCGGGACACCGGGGAGCTGTTTTTT.

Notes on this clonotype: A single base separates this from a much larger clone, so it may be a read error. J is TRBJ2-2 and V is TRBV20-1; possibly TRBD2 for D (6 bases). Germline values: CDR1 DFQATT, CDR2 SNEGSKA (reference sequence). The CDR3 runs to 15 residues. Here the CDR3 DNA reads TGCAATGCTAGAGATGACGGGAGAGGCACCGGGGAGCTGTTTTTT. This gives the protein CNARDDGRGTGELFF.

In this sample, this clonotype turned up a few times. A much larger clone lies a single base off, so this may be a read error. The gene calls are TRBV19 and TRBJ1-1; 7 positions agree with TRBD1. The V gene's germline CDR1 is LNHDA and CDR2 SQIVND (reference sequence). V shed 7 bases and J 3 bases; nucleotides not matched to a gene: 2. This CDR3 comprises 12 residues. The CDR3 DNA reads TGTGCCAGTAAAACAGGGGACACTGAAGCTTTCTTT. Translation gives CASKTGDTEAFF. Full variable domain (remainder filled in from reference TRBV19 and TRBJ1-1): DGGITQSPKYLFRKEGQNVTLSCEQNLNHDAMYWYRQDPGQGLRLIYYSQIVNDFQKGDIAEGYSVSREKKESFPLTVTSAQKNPTAFYLCASKTGDTEAFFGQGTRLTVV.

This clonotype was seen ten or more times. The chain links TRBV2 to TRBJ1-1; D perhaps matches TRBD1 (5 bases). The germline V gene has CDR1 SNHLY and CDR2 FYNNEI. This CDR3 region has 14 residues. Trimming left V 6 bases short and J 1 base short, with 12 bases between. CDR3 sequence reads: CASREDTRNTEAFF. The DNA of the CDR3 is TGTGCCAGCAGGGAGGACACTAGGAACACTGAAGCTTTCTTT. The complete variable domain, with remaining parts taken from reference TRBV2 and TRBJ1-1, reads EPEVTQTPSHQVTQMGQEVILRCVPISNHLYFYWYRQILGQKVEFLVSFYNNEISEKSEIFDDQFSVERPDGSNFTLKIRSTKLEDSAMYFCASREDTRNTEAFFGQGTRLTVV.

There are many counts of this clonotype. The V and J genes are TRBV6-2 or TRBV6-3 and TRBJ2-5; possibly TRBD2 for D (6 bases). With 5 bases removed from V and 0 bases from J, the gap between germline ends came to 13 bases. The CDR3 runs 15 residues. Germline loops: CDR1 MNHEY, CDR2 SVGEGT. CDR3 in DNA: TGTGCCAGCAGTCACGGGGGACCCAACCAAGAGACCCAGTACTTC. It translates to CASSHGGPNQETQYF.

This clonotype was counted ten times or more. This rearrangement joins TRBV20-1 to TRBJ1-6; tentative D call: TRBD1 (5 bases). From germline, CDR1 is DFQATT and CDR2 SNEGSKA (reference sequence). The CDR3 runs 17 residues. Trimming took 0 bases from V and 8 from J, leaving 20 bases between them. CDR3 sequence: CSARDERGTGRDSPLHF. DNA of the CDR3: TGCAGTGCTAGAGATGAAAGGGGTACAGGCAGGGATTCACCCCTCCACTTT.

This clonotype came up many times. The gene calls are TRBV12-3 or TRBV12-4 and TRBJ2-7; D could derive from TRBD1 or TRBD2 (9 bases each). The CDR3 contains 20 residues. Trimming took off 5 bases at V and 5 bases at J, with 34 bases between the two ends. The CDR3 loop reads CASSHRGHFRGGRDVDEQYF. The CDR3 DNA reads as TGTGCCAGCAGTCACAGGGGGCATTTTCGAGGCGGGAGGGACGTCGACGAGCAGTACTTC.

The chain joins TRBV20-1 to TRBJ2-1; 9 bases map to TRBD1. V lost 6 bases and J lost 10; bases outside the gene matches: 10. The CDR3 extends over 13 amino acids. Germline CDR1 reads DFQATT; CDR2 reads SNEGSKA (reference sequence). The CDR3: CSASRDRVWEQFF. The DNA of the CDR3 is TGCAGTGCCAGCCGGGACAGGGTATGGGAGCAGTTCTTC.

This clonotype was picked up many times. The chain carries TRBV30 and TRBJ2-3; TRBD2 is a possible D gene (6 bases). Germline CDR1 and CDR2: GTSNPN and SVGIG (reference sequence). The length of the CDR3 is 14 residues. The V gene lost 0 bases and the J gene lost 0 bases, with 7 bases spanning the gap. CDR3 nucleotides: TGTGCCTGGAGTGTCGGGGGAAGCACAGATACGCAGTATTTT. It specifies CAWSVGGSTDTQYF. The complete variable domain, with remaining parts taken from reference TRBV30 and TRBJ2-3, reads SQTIHQWPATLVQPVGSPLSLECTVEGTSNPNLYWYRQAAGRGLQLLFYSVGIGQISSEVPQNLSASRPQDRQFILSSKKLLLSDSGFYLCAWSVGGSTDTQYFGPGTRLTVL.

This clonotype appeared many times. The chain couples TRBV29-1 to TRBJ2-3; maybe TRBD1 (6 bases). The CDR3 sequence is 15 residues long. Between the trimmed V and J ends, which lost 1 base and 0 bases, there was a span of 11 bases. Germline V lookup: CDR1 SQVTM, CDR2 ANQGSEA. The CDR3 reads CSVEAWGRSTDTQYF. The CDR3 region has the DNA TGCAGCGTTGAAGCATGGGGGCGCAGCACAGATACGCAGTATTTT.